The present T cell receptor beta chain was sequenced within a study of T cell repertoires in cytomegalovirus infection. The germline V gene has CDR1 LNHNV and CDR2 YYDKDF (reference sequence). Trimming removed 2 bases at V and 7 bases at J, with 20 bases between. CDR3 size: 16 residues. TCRdb passed the reads through MiXCR, listing each CDR3 protein once. The sample contains fewer than 350,000 distinct CDR3 sequences, roughly a sixth of which appear only once. Sequenced input: PBMCs. The clonotype was recovered from a human donor in good health (CMV status not recorded). Some clones in this sample may be carry-over from other donors' samples. The chain employs TRBV15 and TRBJ1-2; D is perhaps TRBD1 (5 bases). CDR3 DNA sequence: TGTGCCACCAGCAGAATAGACCGGGCCGAGGGGAGTGGCTACACCTTC. Its protein is CATSRIDRAEGSGYTF.